This TCR beta chain stems from a study of patients and donors after allogeneic stem cell transplantation. TCRdb ran MiXCR on the RT-PCR reads and lists one entry per CDR3 protein. The table lists roughly 41,000 distinct CDR3 sequences, about 30% of them singletons. CDR1 and CDR2 (germline): SGHKS, YYEKEE (reference sequence). The junction had 11 bases not matched to a gene; V was cut back by 4 bases and J by 5 bases. There are 16 residues in the CDR3. This clonotype came up a few times. The TCR was taken from a human donor who was either an allogeneic HSCT recipient or a stem cell or donor lymphocyte infusion donor (not recorded which). It is not recorded whose cells these are; they may come from a transplant donor. The sequenced sample consisted of blood, either unsorted or a sorted T cell fraction (not recorded which). The rearrangement joins TRBV5-5 to TRBJ2-1, with 8 bases matching TRBD2. CDR3 loop: CASSLFVAGRNNEQFF. CDR3 sequence (DNA): TGTGCCAGCAGCCTTTTCGTAGCGGGACGCAACAATGAGCAGTTCTTC. The full variable domain, with the rest looked up from reference TRBV5-5 and TRBJ2-1, is DAGVTQSPTHLIKTRGQQVTLRCSPISGHKSVSWYQQVLGQGPQFIFQYYEKEERGRGNFPDRFSARQFPNYSSELNVNALLLGDSALYLCASSLFVAGRNNEQFFGPGTRLTVL.